Sequencing of this TCR beta chain was carried out in a study of blood T cell repertoires in COVID-19. Study information: Donors in the United States, Italy and Spain gave samples during acute or convalescent COVID-19. PBMCs, B-cell-depleted T cells, or T cells were the source of the cDNA or gDNA that made up the material.

As originally analysed: It was from reference gene primer amplification that nucleated cell counts were estimated. Assay: immunoSEQ multiplex PCR; the TCRdb copy retains only in-frame clones and omits some. From that table come the V and J calls and clone size; the DNA was used to work out D and trimming. The sample records 250,000 or so clones, around four fifths being singletons. The study drew participants aged about 18 to 90 years from 20 to 30 US areas. J gave up 1 base and V 2 bases, and 0 bases lay outside the gene matches. Looked up from germline, CDR1 is SGHKS and CDR2 is YYEKEE (reference sequence). The CDR3 runs 15 residues.

Sequenced: PBMCs or T cells enriched from blood (not recorded which). This chain connects TRBV5-5 to TRBJ2-2; TRBD2 aligns across 9 bases. The receptor comes from a woman in her forties who had been exposed to COVID-19. The CDR3 reads CASSLLAGNTGELFF. The CDR3 region has the DNA TGTGCCAGCAGCTTACTAGCGGGGAACACCGGGGAGCTGTTTTTT.